These T cell receptor beta chains were read from a single sample in a study of T-cell reconstitution after alpha-beta-depleted transplantation in children. TCRdb recomputed calls from the PCR reads with MiXCR, one row per CDR3 protein. The sample lists 500,000 or so distinct CDR3 sequences, approximately 32% occurring once. This material consisted of PBMCs from the stem cell graft donor, taken from the stem cell graft. These receptors were collected from a human donor who donated a stem cell graft to a child with aplastic anemia. Both conserved end residues are part of each CDR3. D genes are given only for firm matches. Clone size is shown for a subset of rows, as once, few, many or a class of expanded clone.

>TRBV7-9|-|TRBD1|TRBJ2-5
CASSPRLETGKETQYF
TGTGCCAGCAGCCCTCGACTTGAGACAGGGAAAGAGACCCAGTACTTC
>TRBV12-3/TRBV12-4|-|TRBD1|TRBJ1-2
CASSHPGQGGGNYGYTF
TGTGCCAGCAGTCACCCGGGACAGGGAGGGGGTAACTATGGCTACACCTTC
>TRBV5-4|many|TRBD2|TRBJ2-3
CASSFSGSSTDTQYF
TGTGCCAGCAGCTTTAGCGGGTCGAGCACAGATACGCAGTATTTT
>TRBV18|once|-|TRBJ1-2
CASSPPPTNRMWGYTF
TGTGCCAGCTCACCACCACCGACAAACCGTATGTGGGGCTACACCTTC
>TRBV20-1|few|TRBD1|TRBJ2-2
CSAVRGQVTGELFF
TGCAGTGCTGTCAGGGGGCAAGTCACCGGGGAGCTGTTTTTT
>TRBV7-2|few|-|TRBJ2-6
CASSPREAGANVLTF
TGTGCCAGCAGCCCGAGAGAGGCTGGGGCCAACGTCCTGACTTTC
>TRBV7-2|-|-|TRBJ2-1
CASSSARLMTYNEQFF
TGTGCCAGCAGCTCCGCAAGACTAATGACCTACAATGAGCAGTTCTTC
>TRBV5-1|few|-|TRBJ1-1
CASSLVPQGNTEAFF
TGCGCCAGCAGCTTGGTCCCGCAGGGGAACACTGAAGCTTTCTTT
>TRBV5-5|few|-|TRBJ2-3
CASSSLTNLITDTQYF
TGTGCCAGCAGCTCCCTTACTAACCTCATCACAGATACGCAGTATTTT
>TRBV20-1|-|TRBD2|TRBJ2-4
CSAPTSGLGKNIQYF
TGCAGTGCTCCAACTAGCGGACTAGGCAAAAACATTCAGTACTTC
>TRBV20-1|few|-|TRBJ2-1
CSAARGPESEQFF
TGCAGTGCTGCCCGGGGCCCAGAGAGTGAGCAGTTCTTC
>TRBV7-9|few|TRBD1|TRBJ1-2
CASSLWEQGAGYGYTF
TGTGCCAGCAGCTTATGGGAACAGGGGGCTGGGTATGGCTACACCTTC
>TRBV29-1|-|TRBD1|TRBJ1-1
CSVSDRGSGTEAFF
TGCAGCGTCTCGGACAGGGGCTCAGGCACTGAAGCTTTCTTT
>TRBV12-3/TRBV12-4|-|-|TRBJ1-4
CASSLGYSNEKLFF
TGTGCCAGCAGTTTAGGATATTCGAATGAAAAACTGTTTTTT
>TRBV7-2|few|TRBD1|TRBJ1-1
CASSWLGQGNTEAFF
TGTGCCAGCAGCTGGCTGGGACAGGGGAACACTGAAGCTTTCTTT
>TRBV27|-|-|TRBJ1-1
CASSLLYGTEAFF
TGTGCCAGCAGCTTACTTTATGGGACTGAAGCTTTCTTT
>TRBV7-2|-|-|TRBJ2-1
CASRLDKGSYNEQFF
TGTGCCAGCAGATTAGATAAGGGGTCCTACAATGAGCAGTTCTTC
>TRBV2|-|-|TRBJ1-1
CASSPQGLHTEAFF
TGTGCCAGCAGTCCACAGGGATTGCACACTGAAGCTTTCTTT
>TRBV12-3/TRBV12-4|few|TRBD2|TRBJ2-1
CASSPRAGGTRFF
TGTGCCAGCAGTCCCCGAGCGGGAGGGACCCGGTTCTTC
>TRBV27|-|TRBD2|TRBJ2-2
CASAAGVEVGELFF
TGTGCCAGCGCAGCGGGAGTTGAAGTCGGGGAGCTGTTTTTT
>TRBV7-2|few|TRBD2|TRBJ2-3
CASSSSREGHDTQYF
TGTGCCAGCAGCTCCTCGCGGGAGGGCCACGATACGCAGTATTTT
>TRBV20-1|-|-|TRBJ2-1
CSAKGGPGDEQFF
TGCAGTGCCAAAGGGGGGCCGGGAGATGAGCAGTTCTTC
>TRBV29-1|few|TRBD1|TRBJ2-7
CSVEPTGGSYEQYF
TGCAGCGTTGAACCGACAGGGGGGAGCTACGAGCAGTACTTC
>TRBV6-1|-|TRBD1|TRBJ2-3
CATWDRGADTQYF
TGTGCCACGTGGGACAGGGGTGCAGATACGCAGTATTTT
>TRBV29-1|few|-|TRBJ1-1
CSVGRARAFF
TGCAGCGTGGGTCGGGCCAGGGCTTTCTTT
>TRBV30|-|-|TRBJ2-2
CASPRVGGELFF
TGTGCCTCCCCCCGGGTCGGCGGGGAGCTGTTTTTT
>TRBV12-3/TRBV12-4|-|TRBD1|TRBJ1-1
CASRLPGQGHTEAFF
TGTGCCAGCAGGCTGCCGGGACAGGGTCACACTGAAGCTTTCTTT
>TRBV7-2|few|-|TRBJ2-5
CASSRGDRHQETQYF
TGTGCCAGCAGCCGCGGAGACAGGCACCAAGAGACCCAGTACTTC
>TRBV7-9|few|TRBD2|TRBJ2-2
CASSRIAGVRDTGELFF
TGTGCCAGCAGCCGAATAGCGGGAGTGAGGGACACCGGGGAGCTGTTTTTT
>TRBV25-1|few|-|TRBJ2-2
CASSELGRDTGELFF
TGTGCCAGCAGTGAATTGGGCAGGGACACCGGGGAGCTGTTTTTT
>TRBV7-8|few|TRBD1|TRBJ1-1
CASSLAWTGENTEAFF
TGTGCCAGCAGCTTAGCGTGGACAGGGGAGAACACTGAAGCTTTCTTT
>TRBV11-3|-|-|TRBJ2-1
CASSSQTEYNEQFF
TGTGCCAGCAGCTCCCAGACAGAGTACAATGAGCAGTTCTTC
>TRBV20-1|-|-|TRBJ1-6
CSARDQSSYNSPLHF
TGCAGTGCTAGAGATCAGAGCTCCTATAATTCACCCCTCCACTTT
>TRBV29-1|-|-|TRBJ2-5
CSVEVGGLRGETQYF
TGCAGCGTTGAAGTCGGGGGCTTACGAGGGGAGACCCAGTACTTC
>TRBV6-2/TRBV6-3|few|TRBD2|TRBJ2-1
CASIGTSGKQFF
TGTGCCAGCATCGGGACTAGCGGCAAGCAGTTCTTC
>TRBV15|few|-|TRBJ1-3
CATSIQKYSGNTIYF
TGTGCCACCAGCATTCAGAAGTACTCTGGAAACACCATATATTTT
>TRBV10-3|-|TRBD2|TRBJ2-1
CAISETSGNYNEQFF
TGTGCCATCAGTGAAACTAGCGGGAACTACAATGAGCAGTTCTTC
>TRBV18|-|-|TRBJ1-1
CASSPRLGSTEAFF
TGTGCCAGCTCACCACGGCTAGGGAGTACTGAAGCTTTCTTT
>TRBV18|once|-|TRBJ2-3
CASSPEALAEDTQYF
TGTGCCAGCTCCCCTGAGGCCTTGGCGGAAGATACGCAGTATTTT
>TRBV15|-|-|TRBJ2-2
CATLGHINTGELFF
TGTGCCACCCTGGGACACATCAACACCGGGGAGCTGTTTTTT
>TRBV20-1|-|TRBD2|TRBJ2-7
CSARGSGRIYEQYF
TGCAGTGCTAGGGGTAGCGGGAGGATATACGAGCAGTACTTC
>TRBV20-1|few|-|TRBJ2-5
CSARERARQETQYF
TGCAGTGCTAGAGAGAGGGCCCGGCAAGAGACCCAGTACTTC
>TRBV6-2/TRBV6-3|-|TRBD2|TRBJ2-7
CASSYWFGRGKYEQYF
TGTGCCAGCAGTTACTGGTTCGGGAGGGGAAAGTACGAGCAGTACTTC
>TRBV12-3/TRBV12-4|few|TRBD1|TRBJ1-1
CASSLGQGAKGTEAFF
TGTGCCAGCAGTTTAGGACAGGGGGCAAAGGGAACTGAAGCTTTCTTT
>TRBV18|-|TRBD2|TRBJ2-4
CASSGLAGDRIIQYF
TGTGCCAGCTCGGGACTAGCGGGAGATCGGATCATTCAGTACTTC
>TRBV20-1|-|-|TRBJ1-1
CSARGRGGAGEAFF
TGCAGTGCTAGGGGACGCGGGGGGGCAGGTGAAGCTTTCTTT
>TRBV6-1|-|TRBD1|TRBJ2-7
CASSVMTGGSHEQYF
TGTGCCAGCAGCGTGATGACAGGGGGGTCCCACGAGCAGTACTTC
>TRBV29-1|few|-|TRBJ1-3
CSVEYPPEDTIYF
TGCAGCGTTGAATATCCCCCGGAAGACACCATATATTTT
>TRBV7-2|-|-|TRBJ2-1
CASSLEWSSYNEQFF
TGTGCCAGCAGCTTAGAGTGGAGCTCCTACAATGAGCAGTTCTTC
>TRBV7-2|-|-|TRBJ2-1
CASSPSLGEQFF
TGTGCCAGCAGCCCATCCCTGGGTGAGCAGTTCTTC
>TRBV10-3|-|-|TRBJ1-1
CAISETGADEAFF
TGTGCCATCAGTGAGACCGGGGCAGATGAAGCTTTCTTT
>TRBV25-1|-|TRBD1|TRBJ2-7
CASSELRQGRTYEQYF
TGTGCCAGCAGTGAGCTACGACAGGGGAGGACCTACGAGCAGTACTTC
>TRBV7-9|few|TRBD2|TRBJ2-1
CASSRDGGDYNEQFF
TGTGCCAGCAGCCGAGACGGGGGGGACTACAATGAGCAGTTCTTC
>TRBV5-1|-|-|TRBJ1-1
CASRHGGLAEAFF
TGCGCCAGCAGGCATGGGGGACTGGCAGAAGCTTTCTTT
>TRBV30|-|TRBD2|TRBJ2-2
CAWRSGRVTGELFF
TGTGCCTGGAGGAGCGGGAGGGTCACCGGGGAGCTGTTTTTT
>TRBV11-2|-|-|TRBJ2-3
CASSLAQGPLFSDTQYF
TGTGCCAGCAGCTTAGCTCAGGGGCCCCTTTTCAGCGATACGCAGTATTTT
>TRBV20-1|-|-|TRBJ1-5
CSARTQGALNQPQHF
TGCAGTGCACGGACGCAGGGTGCCCTCAATCAGCCCCAGCATTTT
>TRBV7-9|-|-|TRBJ1-1
CASSLEDGGTEAFF
TGTGCCAGCAGCTTAGAAGACGGTGGCACTGAAGCTTTCTTT
>TRBV15|-|-|TRBJ2-1
CATSSVGTADNEQFF
TGTGCCACCAGCAGCGTGGGGACTGCGGACAATGAGCAGTTCTTC
>TRBV7-8|-|-|TRBJ2-7
CASSLEGRGYEQYF
TGTGCCAGCAGCTTAGAGGGACGCGGGTACGAGCAGTACTTC